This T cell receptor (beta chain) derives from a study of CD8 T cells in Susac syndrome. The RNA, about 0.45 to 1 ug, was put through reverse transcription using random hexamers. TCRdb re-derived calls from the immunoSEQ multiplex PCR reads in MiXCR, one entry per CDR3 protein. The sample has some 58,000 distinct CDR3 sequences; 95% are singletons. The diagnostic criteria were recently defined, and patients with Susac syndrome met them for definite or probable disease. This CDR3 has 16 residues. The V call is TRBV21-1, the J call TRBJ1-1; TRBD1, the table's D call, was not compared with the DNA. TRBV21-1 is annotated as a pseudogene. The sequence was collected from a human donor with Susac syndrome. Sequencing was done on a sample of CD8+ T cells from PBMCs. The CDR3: CASSKSTGCVNTEAFF. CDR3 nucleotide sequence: TGTGCCAGCAGCAAATCGACAGGGTGTGTGAACACTGAAGCTTTCTTT.